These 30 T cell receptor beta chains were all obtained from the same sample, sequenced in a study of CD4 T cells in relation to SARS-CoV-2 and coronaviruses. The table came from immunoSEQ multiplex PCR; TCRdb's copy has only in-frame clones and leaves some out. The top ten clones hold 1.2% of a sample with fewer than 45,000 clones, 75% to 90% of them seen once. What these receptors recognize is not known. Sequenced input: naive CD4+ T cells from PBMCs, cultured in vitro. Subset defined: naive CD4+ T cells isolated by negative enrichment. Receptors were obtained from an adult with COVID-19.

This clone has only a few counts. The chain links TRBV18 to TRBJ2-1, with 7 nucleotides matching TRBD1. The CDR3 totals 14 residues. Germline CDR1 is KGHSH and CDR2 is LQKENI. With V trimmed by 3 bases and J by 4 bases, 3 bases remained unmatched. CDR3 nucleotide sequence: TGTGCCAGCTCACCGGGACAGACTTACAATGAGCAGTTCTTC. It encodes CASSPGQTYNEQFF.

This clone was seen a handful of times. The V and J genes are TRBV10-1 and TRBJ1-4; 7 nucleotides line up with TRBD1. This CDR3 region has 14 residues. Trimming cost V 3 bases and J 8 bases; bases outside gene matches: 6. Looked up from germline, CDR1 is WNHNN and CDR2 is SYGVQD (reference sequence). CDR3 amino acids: CASSESGGTEKLFF. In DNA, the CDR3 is TGCGCCAGCAGTGAATCAGGGGGTACCGAAAAACTGTTTTTT.

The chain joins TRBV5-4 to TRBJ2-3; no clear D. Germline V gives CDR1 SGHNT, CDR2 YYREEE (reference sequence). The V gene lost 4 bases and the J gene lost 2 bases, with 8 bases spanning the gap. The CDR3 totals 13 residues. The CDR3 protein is CASSRATTDTQYF. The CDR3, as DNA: TGTGCCAGCAGCCGTGCCACCACAGATACGCAGTATTTT.

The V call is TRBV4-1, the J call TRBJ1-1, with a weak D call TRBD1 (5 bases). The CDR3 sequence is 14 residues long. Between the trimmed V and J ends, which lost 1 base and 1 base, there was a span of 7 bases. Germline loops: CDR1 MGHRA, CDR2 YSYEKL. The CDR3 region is CASSQGQGNTEAFF. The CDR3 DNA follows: TGCGCCAGCAGCCAAGGCCAGGGGAACACTGAAGCTTTCTTT.

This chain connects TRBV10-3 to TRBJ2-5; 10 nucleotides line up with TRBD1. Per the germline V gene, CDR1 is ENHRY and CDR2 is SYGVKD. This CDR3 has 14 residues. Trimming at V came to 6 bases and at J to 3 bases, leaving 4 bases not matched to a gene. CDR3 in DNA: TGTGCCATCAGGGCCGGGACAGGGGAAGAGACCCAGTACTTC. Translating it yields CAIRAGTGEETQYF.

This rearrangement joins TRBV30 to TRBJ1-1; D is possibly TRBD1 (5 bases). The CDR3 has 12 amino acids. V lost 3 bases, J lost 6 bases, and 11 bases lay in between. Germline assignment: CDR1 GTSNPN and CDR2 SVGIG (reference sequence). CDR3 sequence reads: CAWSTRTPEAFF. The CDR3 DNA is TGTGCCTGGAGCACAAGGACACCTGAAGCTTTCTTT.

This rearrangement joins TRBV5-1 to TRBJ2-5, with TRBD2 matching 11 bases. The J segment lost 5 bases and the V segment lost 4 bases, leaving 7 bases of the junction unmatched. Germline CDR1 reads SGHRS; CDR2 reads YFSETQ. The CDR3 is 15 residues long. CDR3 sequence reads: CASSLLAGEGETQYF. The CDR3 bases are TGCGCCAGCAGCCTACTAGCGGGAGAGGGGGAGACCCAGTACTTC.

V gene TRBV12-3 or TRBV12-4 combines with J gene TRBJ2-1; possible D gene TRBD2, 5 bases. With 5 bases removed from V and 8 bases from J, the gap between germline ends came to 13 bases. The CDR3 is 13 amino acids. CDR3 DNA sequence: TGTGCCAGCAGTCCTACTAGGCATCATGAGCAGTTCTTC. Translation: CASSPTRHHEQFF.

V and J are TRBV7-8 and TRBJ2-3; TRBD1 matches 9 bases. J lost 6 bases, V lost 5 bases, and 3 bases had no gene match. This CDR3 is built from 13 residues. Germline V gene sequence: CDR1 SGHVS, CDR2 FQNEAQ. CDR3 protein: CASSEDRGDTQYF. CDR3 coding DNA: TGTGCCAGCAGCGAAGACAGGGGGGATACGCAGTATTTT.

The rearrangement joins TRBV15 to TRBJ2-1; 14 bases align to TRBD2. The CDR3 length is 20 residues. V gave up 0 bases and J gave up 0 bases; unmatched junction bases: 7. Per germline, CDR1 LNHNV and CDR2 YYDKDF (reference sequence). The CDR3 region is CATSRDPGTSGRGSYNEQFF. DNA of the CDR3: TGTGCCACCAGCAGAGATCCTGGGACTAGCGGGAGAGGCTCCTACAATGAGCAGTTCTTC.

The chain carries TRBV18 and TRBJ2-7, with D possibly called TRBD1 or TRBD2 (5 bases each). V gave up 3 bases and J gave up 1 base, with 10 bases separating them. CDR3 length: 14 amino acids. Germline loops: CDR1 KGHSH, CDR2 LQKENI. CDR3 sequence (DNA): TGTGCCAGCTCACCTGGGGGAGCATCCTACGAGCAGTACTTC. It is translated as CASSPGGASYEQYF.

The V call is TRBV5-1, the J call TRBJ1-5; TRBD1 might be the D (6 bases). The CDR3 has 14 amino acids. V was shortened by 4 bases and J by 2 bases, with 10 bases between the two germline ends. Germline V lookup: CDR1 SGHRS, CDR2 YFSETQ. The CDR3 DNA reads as TGCGCCAGCAGCCCCAGGGGCGGCAATCAGCCCCAGCATTTT. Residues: CASSPRGGNQPQHF. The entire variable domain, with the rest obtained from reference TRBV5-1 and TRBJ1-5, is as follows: KAGVTQTPRYLIKTRGQQVTLSCSPISGHRSVSWYQQTPGQGLQFLFEYFSETQRNKGNFPGRFSGRQFSNSRSEMNVSTLELGDSALYLCASSPRGGNQPQHFGDGTRLSIL.

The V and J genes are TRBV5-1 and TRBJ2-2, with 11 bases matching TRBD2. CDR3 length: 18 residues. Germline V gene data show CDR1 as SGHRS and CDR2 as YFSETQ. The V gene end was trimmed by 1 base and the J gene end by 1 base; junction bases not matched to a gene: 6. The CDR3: CASSLRTLAGGNTGELFF. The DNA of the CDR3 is TGCGCCAGCAGCTTGAGGACCCTAGCGGGAGGGAACACCGGGGAGCTGTTTTTT.

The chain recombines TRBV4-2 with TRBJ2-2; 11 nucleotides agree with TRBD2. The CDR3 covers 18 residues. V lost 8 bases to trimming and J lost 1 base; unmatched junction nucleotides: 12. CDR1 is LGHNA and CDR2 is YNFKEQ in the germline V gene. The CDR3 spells CASETSGRQGKNTGELFF. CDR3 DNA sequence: TGTGCCAGCGAAACTAGCGGGAGACAAGGAAAGAACACCGGGGAGCTGTTTTTT.

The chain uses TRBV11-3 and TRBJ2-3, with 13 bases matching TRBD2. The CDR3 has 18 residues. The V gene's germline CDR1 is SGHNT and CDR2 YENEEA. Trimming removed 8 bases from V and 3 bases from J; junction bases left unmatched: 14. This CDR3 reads CASDELAGGPGHTDTQYF. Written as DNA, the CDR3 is TGTGCCAGCGACGAACTAGCGGGAGGGCCGGGTCATACAGATACGCAGTATTTT.

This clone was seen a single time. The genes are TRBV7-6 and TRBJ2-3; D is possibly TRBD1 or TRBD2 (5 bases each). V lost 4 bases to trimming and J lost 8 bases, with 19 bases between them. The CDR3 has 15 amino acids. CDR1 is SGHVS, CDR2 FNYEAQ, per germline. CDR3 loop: CASSSHGDPLFTQYF. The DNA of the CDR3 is TGTGCCAGCAGCTCCCACGGGGACCCACTGTTTACGCAGTATTTT.

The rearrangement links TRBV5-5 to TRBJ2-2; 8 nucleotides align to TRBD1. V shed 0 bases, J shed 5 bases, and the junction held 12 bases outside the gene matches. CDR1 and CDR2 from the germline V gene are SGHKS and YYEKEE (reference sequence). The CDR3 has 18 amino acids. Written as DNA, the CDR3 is TGTGCCAGCAGCTTGGTTCGGGACAGGTCCAGGGGGACCGGGGAGCTGTTTTTT. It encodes CASSLVRDRSRGTGELFF.

CDR3 in amino acids: CAWSIGQGARYEQYF. CDR3 nucleotide sequence: TGTGCCTGGAGTATTGGACAGGGGGCGCGGTACGAGCAGTACTTC. This sequence joins TRBV30 and TRBJ2-7, with 11 bases fitting TRBD1. Germline V lookup: CDR1 GTSNPN, CDR2 SVGIG (reference sequence). This CDR3 is 15 amino acids long. The V gene end was trimmed by 2 bases and the J gene end by 4 bases; junction bases not matched to a gene: 7.

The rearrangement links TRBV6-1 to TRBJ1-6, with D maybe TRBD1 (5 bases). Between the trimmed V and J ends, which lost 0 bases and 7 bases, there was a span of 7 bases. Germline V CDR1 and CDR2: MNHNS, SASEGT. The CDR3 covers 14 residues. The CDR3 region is CASSEARGNSPLHF. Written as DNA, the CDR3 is TGTGCCAGCAGTGAAGCTCGGGGCAATTCACCCCTCCACTTT.

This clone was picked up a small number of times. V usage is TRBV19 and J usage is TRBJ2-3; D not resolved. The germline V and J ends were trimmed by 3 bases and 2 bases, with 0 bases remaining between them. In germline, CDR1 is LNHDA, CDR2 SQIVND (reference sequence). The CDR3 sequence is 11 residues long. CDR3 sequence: CASSITDTQYF. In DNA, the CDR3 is TGTGCCAGTAGTATCACAGATACGCAGTATTTT.

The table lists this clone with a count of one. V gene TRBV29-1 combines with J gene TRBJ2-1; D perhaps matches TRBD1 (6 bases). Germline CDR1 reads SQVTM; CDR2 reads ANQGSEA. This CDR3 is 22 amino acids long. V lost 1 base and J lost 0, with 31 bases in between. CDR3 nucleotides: TGCAGCGTTGAAGGCAACAATTACAGGGAAGTAGTACTAGAGGTCTCCTACAATGAGCAGTTCTTC. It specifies CSVEGNNYREVVLEVSYNEQFF.

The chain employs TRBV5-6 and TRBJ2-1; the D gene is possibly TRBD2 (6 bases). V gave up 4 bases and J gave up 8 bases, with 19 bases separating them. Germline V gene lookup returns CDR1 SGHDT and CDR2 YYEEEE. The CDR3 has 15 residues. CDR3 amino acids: CASSRRTTVIDEQFF. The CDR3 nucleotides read TGTGCCAGCAGCAGAAGGACTACAGTAATCGATGAGCAGTTCTTC. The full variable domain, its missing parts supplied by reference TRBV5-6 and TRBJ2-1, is DAGVTQSPTHLIKTRGQQVTLRCSPKSGHDTVSWYQQALGQGPQFIFQYYEEEERQRGNFPDRFSGHQFPNYSSELNVNALLLGDSALYLCASSRRTTVIDEQFFGPGTRLTVL.

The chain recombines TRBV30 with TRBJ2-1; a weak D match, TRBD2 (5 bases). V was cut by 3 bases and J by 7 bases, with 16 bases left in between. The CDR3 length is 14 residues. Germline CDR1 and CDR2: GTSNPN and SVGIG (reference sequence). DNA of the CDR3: TGTGCCTGGAGCGTGGGGAGAAGGGTGAATGAGCAGTTCTTC. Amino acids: CAWSVGRRVNEQFF.

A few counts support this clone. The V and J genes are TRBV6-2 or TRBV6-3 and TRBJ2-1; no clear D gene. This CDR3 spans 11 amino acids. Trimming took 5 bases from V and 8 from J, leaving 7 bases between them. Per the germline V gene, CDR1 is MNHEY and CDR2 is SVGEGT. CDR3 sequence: CASSRKDEQFF. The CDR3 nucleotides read TGTGCCAGCAGTCGAAAAGATGAGCAGTTCTTC.

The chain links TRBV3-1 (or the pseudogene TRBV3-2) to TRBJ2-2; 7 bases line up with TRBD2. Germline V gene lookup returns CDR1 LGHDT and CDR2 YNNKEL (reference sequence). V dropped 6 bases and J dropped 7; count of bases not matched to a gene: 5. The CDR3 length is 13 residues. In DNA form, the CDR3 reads TGTGCCAGCAGAATCACGGGGGGCGGGGAGCTGTTTTTT. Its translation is CASRITGGGELFF.

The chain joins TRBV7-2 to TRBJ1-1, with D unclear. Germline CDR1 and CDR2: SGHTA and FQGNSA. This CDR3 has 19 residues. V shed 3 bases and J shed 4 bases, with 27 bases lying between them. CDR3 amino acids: CASSFVVCDGMGYRTEAFF. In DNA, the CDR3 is TGTGCCAGCAGCTTCGTTGTCTGTGACGGAATGGGGTACCGCACTGAAGCTTTCTTT.

CDR3 region: CASSEGASASYEQYF. The CDR3 DNA follows: TGTGCCAGCAGTGAAGGGGCTAGCGCCTCCTACGAGCAGTACTTC. The rearrangement uses TRBV2 and TRBJ2-7, with D maybe TRBD2 (6 bases). Trimming took off 1 base at V and 0 bases at J, with 10 bases between the two ends. This CDR3 comprises 15 residues. From germline, CDR1 is SNHLY and CDR2 FYNNEI. The full variable domain, rest sourced from reference TRBV2 and TRBJ2-7, is EPEVTQTPSHQVTQMGQEVILRCVPISNHLYFYWYRQILGQKVEFLVSFYNNEISEKSEIFDDQFSVERPDGSNFTLKIRSTKLEDSAMYFCASSEGASASYEQYFGPGTRLTVT.

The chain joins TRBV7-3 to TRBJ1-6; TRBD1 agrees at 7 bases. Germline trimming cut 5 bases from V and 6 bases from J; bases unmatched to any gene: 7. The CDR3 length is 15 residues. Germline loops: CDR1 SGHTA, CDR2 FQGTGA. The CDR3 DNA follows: TGTGCCAGCAGCCGGACCGGGACAGTTAATTCACCCCTCCACTTT. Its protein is CASSRTGTVNSPLHF. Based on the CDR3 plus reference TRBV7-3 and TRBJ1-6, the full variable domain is GAGVSQTPSNKVTEKGKYVELRCDPISGHTALYWYRQSLGQGPEFLIYFQGTGAADDSGLPNDRFFAVRPEGSVSTLKIQRTERGDSAVYLCASSRTGTVNSPLHFGNGTRLTVT.

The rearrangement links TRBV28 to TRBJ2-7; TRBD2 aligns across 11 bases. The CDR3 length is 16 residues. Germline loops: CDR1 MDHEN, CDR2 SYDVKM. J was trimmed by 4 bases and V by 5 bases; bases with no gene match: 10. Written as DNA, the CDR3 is TGTGCCAGCAGTCCCGGACTAGCGGGTTATACTTACGAGCAGTACTTC. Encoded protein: CASSPGLAGYTYEQYF.

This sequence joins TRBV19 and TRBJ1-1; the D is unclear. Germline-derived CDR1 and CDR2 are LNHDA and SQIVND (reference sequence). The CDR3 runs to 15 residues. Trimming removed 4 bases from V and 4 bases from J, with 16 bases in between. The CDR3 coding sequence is TGTGCCAGTAGTAAGAAACGAACCCCTGTCACTGAAGCTTTCTTT. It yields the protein CASSKKRTPVTEAFF. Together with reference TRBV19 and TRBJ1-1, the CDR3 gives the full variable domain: DGGITQSPKYLFRKEGQNVTLSCEQNLNHDAMYWYRQDPGQGLRLIYYSQIVNDFQKGDIAEGYSVSREKKESFPLTVTSAQKNPTAFYLCASSKKRTPVTEAFFGQGTRLTVV.